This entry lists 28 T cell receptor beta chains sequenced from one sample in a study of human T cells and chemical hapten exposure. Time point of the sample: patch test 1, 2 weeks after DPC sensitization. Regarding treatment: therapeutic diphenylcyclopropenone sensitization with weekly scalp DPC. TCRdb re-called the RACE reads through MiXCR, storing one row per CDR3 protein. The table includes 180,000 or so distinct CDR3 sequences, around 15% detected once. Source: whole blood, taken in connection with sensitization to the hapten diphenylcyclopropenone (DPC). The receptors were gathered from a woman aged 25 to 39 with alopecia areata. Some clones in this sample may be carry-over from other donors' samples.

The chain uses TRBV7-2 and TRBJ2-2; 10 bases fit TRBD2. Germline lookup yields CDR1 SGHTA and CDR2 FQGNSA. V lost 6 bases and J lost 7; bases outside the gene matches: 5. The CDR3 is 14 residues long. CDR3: CASRPGLAIGELFF. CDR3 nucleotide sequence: TGTGCCAGCAGGCCGGGACTAGCGATCGGGGAGCTGTTTTTT.

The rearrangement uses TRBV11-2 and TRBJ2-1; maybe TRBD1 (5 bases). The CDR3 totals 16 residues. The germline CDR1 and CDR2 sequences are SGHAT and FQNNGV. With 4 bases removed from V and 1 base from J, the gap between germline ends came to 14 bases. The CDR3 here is CASSSLGRQSYNEQFF. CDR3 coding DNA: TGTGCCAGCAGCTCCTTGGGGCGACAGTCCTACAATGAGCAGTTCTTC.

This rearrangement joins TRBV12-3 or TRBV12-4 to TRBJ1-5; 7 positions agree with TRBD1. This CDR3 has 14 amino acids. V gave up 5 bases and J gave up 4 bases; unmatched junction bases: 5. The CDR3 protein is CASSAGTENQPQHF. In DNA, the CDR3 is TGTGCCAGCAGTGCCGGGACAGAGAATCAGCCCCAGCATTTT.

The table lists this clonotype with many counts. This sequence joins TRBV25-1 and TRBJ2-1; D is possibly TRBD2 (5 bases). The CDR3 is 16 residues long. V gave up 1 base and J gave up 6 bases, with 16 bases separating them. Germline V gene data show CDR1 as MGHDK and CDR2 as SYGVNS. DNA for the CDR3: TGTGCCAGCAGTGAATCCACATGGGAGATGGGCAATGAGCAGTTCTTC. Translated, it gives CASSESTWEMGNEQFF.

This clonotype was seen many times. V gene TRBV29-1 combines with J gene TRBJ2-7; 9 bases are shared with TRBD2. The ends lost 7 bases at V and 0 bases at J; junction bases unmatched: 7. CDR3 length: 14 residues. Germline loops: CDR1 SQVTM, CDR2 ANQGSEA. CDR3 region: CSATLAGVSYEQYF. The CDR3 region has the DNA TGCAGCGCCACCTTAGCGGGAGTCTCCTACGAGCAGTACTTC.

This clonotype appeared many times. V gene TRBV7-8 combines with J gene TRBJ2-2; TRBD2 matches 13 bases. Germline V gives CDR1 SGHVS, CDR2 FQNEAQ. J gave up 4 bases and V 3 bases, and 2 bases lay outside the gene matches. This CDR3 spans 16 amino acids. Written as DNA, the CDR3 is TGTGCCAGCAGCTTGGGGACTAGCGGGATCACCGGGGAGCTGTTTTTT. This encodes CASSLGTSGITGELFF.

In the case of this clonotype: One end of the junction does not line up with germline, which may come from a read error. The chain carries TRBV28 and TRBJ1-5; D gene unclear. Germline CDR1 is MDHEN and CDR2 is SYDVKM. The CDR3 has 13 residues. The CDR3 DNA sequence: TGTGCCAGCAGTTTATGGGGGTCGACAAAAGGTGAATTT. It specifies CASSLWGSTKGEF.

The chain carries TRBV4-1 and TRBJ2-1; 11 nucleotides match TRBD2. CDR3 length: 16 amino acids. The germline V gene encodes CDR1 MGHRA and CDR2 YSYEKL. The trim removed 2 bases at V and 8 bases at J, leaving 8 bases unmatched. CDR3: CASSQQQLAGGYEQFF. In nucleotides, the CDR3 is TGCGCCAGCAGCCAACAGCAGCTAGCGGGGGGCTATGAGCAGTTCTTC.

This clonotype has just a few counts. CDR3 DNA sequence: TGTGCCAGCAGTTCCCCCAGGGCAGGCTACACCTTC. Amino acid sequence: CASSSPRAGYTF. The chain uses TRBV28 and TRBJ1-2, with a weak D call TRBD1 (5 bases). The CDR3 covers 12 residues. From germline, CDR1 is MDHEN and CDR2 SYDVKM. The V end was cut by 4 bases, the J end by 8 bases, with 11 bases between.

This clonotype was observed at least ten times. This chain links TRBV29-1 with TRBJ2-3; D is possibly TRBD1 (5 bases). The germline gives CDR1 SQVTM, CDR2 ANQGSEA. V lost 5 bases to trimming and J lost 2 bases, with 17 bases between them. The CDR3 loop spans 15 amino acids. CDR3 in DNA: TGCAGCGTTCGACTCACAGGCGCCACCACAGATACGCAGTATTTT. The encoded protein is CSVRLTGATTDTQYF.

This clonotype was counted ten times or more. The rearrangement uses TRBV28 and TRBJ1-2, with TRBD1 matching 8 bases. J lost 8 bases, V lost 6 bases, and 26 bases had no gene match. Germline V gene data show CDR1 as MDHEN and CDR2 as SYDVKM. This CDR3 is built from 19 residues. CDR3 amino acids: CASSPDRAHAGLLYEGYTF. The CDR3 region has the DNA TGTGCCAGCAGCCCGGACAGGGCCCACGCTGGTCTCCTGTATGAGGGCTACACCTTC.

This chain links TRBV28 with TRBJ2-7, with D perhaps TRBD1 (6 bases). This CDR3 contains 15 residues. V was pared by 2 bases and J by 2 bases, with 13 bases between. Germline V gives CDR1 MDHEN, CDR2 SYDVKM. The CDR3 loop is CASSLRDMITYEQYF. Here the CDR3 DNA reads TGTGCCAGCAGTTTACGGGACATGATTACCTACGAGCAGTACTTC.

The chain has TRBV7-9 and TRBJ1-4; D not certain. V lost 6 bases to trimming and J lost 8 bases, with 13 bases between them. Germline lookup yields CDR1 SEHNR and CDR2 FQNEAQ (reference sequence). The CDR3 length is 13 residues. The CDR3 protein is CASRHGPAEKLFF. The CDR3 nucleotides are TGTGCCAGCAGACACGGGCCCGCAGAAAAACTGTTTTTT.

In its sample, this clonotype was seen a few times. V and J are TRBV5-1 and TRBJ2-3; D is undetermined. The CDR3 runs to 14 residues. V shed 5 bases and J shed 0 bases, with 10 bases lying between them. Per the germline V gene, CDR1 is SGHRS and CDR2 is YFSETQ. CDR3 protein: CASRETLSTDTQYF. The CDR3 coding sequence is TGCGCCAGCAGGGAGACACTAAGCACAGATACGCAGTATTTT.

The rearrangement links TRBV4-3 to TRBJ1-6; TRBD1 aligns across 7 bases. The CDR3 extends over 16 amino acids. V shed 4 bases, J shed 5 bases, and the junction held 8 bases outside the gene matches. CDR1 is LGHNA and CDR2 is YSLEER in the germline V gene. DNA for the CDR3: TGCGCCAGCAGCCTAAGAGGACAGGCCAATAATTCACCCCTCCACTTT. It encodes CASSLRGQANNSPLHF.

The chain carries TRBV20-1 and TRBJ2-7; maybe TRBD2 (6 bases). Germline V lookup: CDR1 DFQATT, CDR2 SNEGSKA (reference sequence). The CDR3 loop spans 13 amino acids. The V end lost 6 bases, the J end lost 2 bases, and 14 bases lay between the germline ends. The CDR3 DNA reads TGCAGTGCCAAAGGGGACTCCCCCTACGAGCAGTACTTC. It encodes CSAKGDSPYEQYF.

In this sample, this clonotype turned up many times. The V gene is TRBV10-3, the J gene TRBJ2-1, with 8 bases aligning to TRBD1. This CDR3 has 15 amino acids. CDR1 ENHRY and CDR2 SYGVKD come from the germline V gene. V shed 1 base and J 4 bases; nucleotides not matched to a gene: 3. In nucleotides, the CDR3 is TGTGCCATCAGTGAGTTTGGGGACAGGTACAATGAGCAGTTCTTC. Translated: CAISEFGDRYNEQFF.

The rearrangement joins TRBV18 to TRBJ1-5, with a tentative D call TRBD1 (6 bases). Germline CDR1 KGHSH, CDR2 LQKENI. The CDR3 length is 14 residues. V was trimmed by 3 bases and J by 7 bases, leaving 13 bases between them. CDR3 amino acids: CASSPYRVVQPQHF. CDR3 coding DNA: TGTGCCAGCTCACCTTACAGGGTTGTCCAGCCCCAGCATTTT.

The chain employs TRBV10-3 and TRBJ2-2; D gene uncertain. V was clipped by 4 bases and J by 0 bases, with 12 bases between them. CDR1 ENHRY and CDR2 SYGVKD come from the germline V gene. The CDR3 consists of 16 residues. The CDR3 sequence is CAISVPGEANTGELFF. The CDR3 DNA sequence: TGTGCCATCAGTGTACCCGGAGAGGCGAACACCGGGGAGCTGTTTTTT.

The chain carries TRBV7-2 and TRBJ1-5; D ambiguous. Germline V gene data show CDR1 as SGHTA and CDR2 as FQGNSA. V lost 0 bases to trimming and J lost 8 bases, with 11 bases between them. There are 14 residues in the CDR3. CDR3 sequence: CASSLAPIYEPQHF. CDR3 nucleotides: TGTGCCAGCAGCTTAGCGCCAATCTACGAGCCCCAGCATTTT.

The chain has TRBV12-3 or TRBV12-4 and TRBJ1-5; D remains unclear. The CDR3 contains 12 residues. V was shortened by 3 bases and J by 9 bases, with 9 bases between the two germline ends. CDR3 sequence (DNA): TGTGCCAGCAGTTTTTCGGCCCGGCCCCAGCATTTT. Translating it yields CASSFSARPQHF.

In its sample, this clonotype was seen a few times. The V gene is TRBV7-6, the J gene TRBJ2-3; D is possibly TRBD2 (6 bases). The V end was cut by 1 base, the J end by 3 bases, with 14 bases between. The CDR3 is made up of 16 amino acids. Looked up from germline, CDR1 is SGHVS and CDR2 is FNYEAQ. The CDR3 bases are TGTGCCAGCAGCTTAGGATCGAGGGGAGGAACAGATACGCAGTATTTT. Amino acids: CASSLGSRGGTDTQYF. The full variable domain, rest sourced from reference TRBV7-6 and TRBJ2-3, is GAGVSQSPRYKVTKRGQDVALRCDPISGHVSLYWYRQALGQGPEFLTYFNYEAQQDKSGLPNDRFSAERPEGSISTLTIQRTEQRDSAMYRCASSLGSRGGTDTQYFGPGTRLTVL.

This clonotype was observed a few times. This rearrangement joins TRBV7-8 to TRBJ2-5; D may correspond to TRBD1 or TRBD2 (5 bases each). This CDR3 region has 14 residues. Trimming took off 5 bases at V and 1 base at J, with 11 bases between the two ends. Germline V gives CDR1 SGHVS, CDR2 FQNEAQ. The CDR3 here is CASSPTRGQETQYF. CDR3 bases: TGTGCCAGCAGCCCAACTAGGGGCCAAGAGACCCAGTACTTC. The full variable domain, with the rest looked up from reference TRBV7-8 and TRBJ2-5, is GAGVSQSPRYKVAKRGQDVALRCDPISGHVSLFWYQQALGQGPEFLTYFQNEAQLDKSGLPSDRFFAERPEGSVSTLKIQRTQQEDSAVYLCASSPTRGQETQYFGPGTRLLVL.

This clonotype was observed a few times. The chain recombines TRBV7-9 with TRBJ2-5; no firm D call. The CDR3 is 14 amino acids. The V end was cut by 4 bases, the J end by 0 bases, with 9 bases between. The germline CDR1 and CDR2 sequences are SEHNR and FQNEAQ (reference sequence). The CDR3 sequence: CASSSRSYQETQYF. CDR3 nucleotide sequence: TGTGCCAGCAGCTCTCGATCGTACCAAGAGACCCAGTACTTC. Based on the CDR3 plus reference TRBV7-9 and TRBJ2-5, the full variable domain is DTGVSQNPRHKITKRGQNVTFRCDPISEHNRLYWYRQTLGQGPEFLTYFQNEAQLEKSRLLSDRFSAERPKGSFSTLEIQRTEQGDSAMYLCASSSRSYQETQYFGPGTRLLVL.

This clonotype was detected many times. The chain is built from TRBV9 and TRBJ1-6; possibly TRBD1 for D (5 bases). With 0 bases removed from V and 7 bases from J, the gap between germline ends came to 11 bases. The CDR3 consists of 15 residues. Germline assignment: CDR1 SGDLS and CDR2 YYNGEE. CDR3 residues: CASSVEGRANSPLHF. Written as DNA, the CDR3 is TGTGCCAGCAGCGTAGAGGGACGGGCAAATTCACCCCTCCACTTT.

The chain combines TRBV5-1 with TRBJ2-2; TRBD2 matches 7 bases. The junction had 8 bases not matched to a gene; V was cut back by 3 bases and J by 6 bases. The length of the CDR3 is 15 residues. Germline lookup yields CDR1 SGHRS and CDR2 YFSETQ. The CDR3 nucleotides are TGCGCCAGCAGCTCAGCTAGCGGTCGCGCCGGGGAGCTGTTTTTT. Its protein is CASSSASGRAGELFF.

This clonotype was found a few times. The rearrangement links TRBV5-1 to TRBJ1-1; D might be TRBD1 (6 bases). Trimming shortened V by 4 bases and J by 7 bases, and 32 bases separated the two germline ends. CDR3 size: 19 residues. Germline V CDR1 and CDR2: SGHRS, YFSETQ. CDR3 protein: CASSLGTIGGIPGGSEAFF. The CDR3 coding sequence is TGCGCCAGCAGCCTCGGAACGATCGGGGGCATTCCTGGCGGCAGTGAAGCTTTCTTT.

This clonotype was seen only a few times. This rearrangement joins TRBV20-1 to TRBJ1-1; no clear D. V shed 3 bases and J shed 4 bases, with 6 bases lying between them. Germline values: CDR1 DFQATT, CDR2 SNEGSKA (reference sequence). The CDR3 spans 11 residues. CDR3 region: CSASKGTEAFF. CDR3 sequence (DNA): TGCAGTGCTAGTAAGGGCACTGAAGCTTTCTTT.